The entry below describes one T cell receptor (beta chain). Its recognized antigen is unknown. Qualities for individual bases were not recorded, and no much larger clone is one base off. CDR1 and CDR2 are read off the germline V gene (reference sequence) as SEHNR and FQNEAQ. Trimming takes 5 bases off V and 3 bases off J; junction bases not matched to a gene: 6. The CDR3 goes from the cysteine to the phenylalanine over 14 residues. Only the CDR3 DNA is retained, 42 bases long and in frame from the first base. The source of the sample is a study of beta chain features in type 1 diabetes (dated by TCRdb to 2016 to 2019). For the wider study: Mean age, gender distribution, total cell number and subset yield did not differ between patients and healthy donors. In the study, TCRB repertoires of sorted circulating CD4+ T cell subsets from recently diagnosed type 1 diabetes patients were compared with those of matched healthy donors. Across all samples, approximately 100 million sorted cells were examined, and cell number per subset correlated strongly with RNA yield. Whereas all 30 or so donors provided naive and central memory subsets, regulatory and stem cell-like memory subsets were isolated from just 8 patients and roughly 8 healthy donors. General conclusions and limits of the study: PCR might favor shorter templates, but patient and control samples were amplified and corrected together, so any skew would affect both groups equally. At VDJ recombination sites, patients with type 1 diabetes made fewer insertions and deleted more nucleotides, a pattern implying thymic rearrangement abnormalities. Because small numbers of individuals were included in the HLA sub-analyses, any influence of HLA type on TCRB rearrangement was left unresolved. Naive, central memory and regulatory TCRB repertoires appeared more similar among patients than among healthy donors. Because cDNA was sequenced instead of genomic DNA, highly expressing activated cells could be over-represented, though the groups showed no difference in activation or CD3 levels. Type 1 diabetes patients showed a moderate but significant shortening of TCRB CDR3 length in all four CD4+ subsets.

Each donor gave one peripheral blood draw, about 110 mL on average, collected into heparinised tubes. A BD FACSAria II and a panel including CD45RO, CCR7, CD25, CD127, CD95 and CD27 were used to sort naive, central memory, regulatory and stem cell-like memory CD4+ T cells. All sorted populations exceeded 95% purity. Right away, PBMCs were isolated by Lymphoprep density gradient centrifugation and were stained directly, with no culture step. So that batch effects would be minimized, each experiment stained and sorted samples in pairs, pairing one healthy donor with one patient. The High Capacity cDNA Reverse Transcription Kit was used to reverse transcribe all of the isolated RNA, meaning that expressed TCRB transcripts were what got sequenced. Naive, central memory and regulatory T cell samples underwent deep immunoSEQ sequencing, averaging about 3.57 million total reads per sample. Sorted cells were lysed in RLT buffer and RNA was extracted with DNase-treated RNeasy Micro or Mini kits, depending on cell number. To prevent cross-contamination, each cell subset was processed individually, whereas patient and healthy donor samples were processed jointly. The immunoSEQ multiplex PCR was used to amplify TCRB sequences from cDNA, generating 87-bp fragments that spanned the CDR3 region. Sequencing of the amplicons was performed on the Illumina HiSeq platform. In the source study's methods: PCR bias was corrected computationally using synthetic template baselines, and reads within Hamming distance 2 were collapsed, with unmergeable singletons discarded. By aligning reads against IMGT, V, D and J genes, CDR3 length, and insertions or deletions at six rearrangement sites were assigned. Clonotype counts were normalized to sorted cell number within each subset before computing true diversity and Gini coefficients with the tcR R package. Repertoire sharing was quantified using the overlap coefficient calculated on TCRB nucleotide sequences. Out-of-frame TCRB sequences from naive cells were analyzed to stand in for the pre-selection repertoire. TCRdb mirrors the immuneACCESS table, restricted to in-frame sequences. Some clones are absent from its copies; in checked studies, under half trace to an unresolved V gene, and the reason for the others is unknown. From that table come the V and J calls and clone size; the DNA was used to work out D and trimming. Present in this sample are around 240,000 clones, more than 15% of which were seen just once. Of the sample, more than 0.075% falls within the top ten clones.

Here the chain combines TRBV7-9 and TRBJ2-7; the junction holds 8 bases that match TRBD1. The receptor comes from a man under 40 with type 1 diabetes. Sequencing input: naive CD4+ T cells from blood. What the cell subset or site label conveys for this sample: true naive CD4+ T cells. CDR3 sequence: CASSPWTGSYEQYF. Read as DNA, the sequence is TGTGCCAGCAGCCCCTGGACAGGGAGCTACGAGCAGTACTTC.